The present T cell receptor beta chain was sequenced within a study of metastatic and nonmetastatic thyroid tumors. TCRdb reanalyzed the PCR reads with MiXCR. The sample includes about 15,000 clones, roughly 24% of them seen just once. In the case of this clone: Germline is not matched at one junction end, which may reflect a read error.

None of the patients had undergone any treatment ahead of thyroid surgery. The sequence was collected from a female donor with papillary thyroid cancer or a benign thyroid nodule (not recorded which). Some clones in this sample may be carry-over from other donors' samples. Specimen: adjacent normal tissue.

CDR3 sequence: CASSYSGTTNEKLFF. CDR3 coding DNA: TGTGCCAGCAGTTACTCGGGAACAACTAATGAAAAACTGTTTTTT. This chain links TRBV6-4 with TRBJ1-4; D unclear. This CDR3 has 15 amino acids. CDR1 is MRHNA and CDR2 is SNTAGT in the germline V gene.